These T cell receptor beta chains were read from a single sample in a study of cytomegalovirus exposure and HLA in healthy donors. TCRdb's copy holds only in-frame clones and misses some; the assay was immunoSEQ multiplex PCR. Of 200,000 to 300,000 clones listed, less than 90% are singletons. Sequenced: PBMCs. These receptor sequences come from a man between 18 and 29 years old in good health and CMV-seropositive. Both conserved end residues are trimmed from each CDR3. Each record gives: V gene, J gene, CDR3 protein.

TRBV27	TRBJ1-5	ASSLLGISNQPQH
TRBV2	TRBJ2-7	ASSAGQGYSSYEQY
TRBV4-1	TRBJ1-4	ASSQRTAANEKLF
TRBV9	TRBJ1-1	ASSPRSITNTEAF
TRBV19	TRBJ2-7	ASSPYTGGSYEQY
TRBV28	TRBJ1-5	ASRQGAWGNQPQH
TRBV28	TRBJ1-2	ASSLQGYGYT
TRBV7-9	TRBJ1-1	ASSSNDRAMNTEAF
TRBV6-1	TRBJ1-2	ASNVGTESYGYT
TRBV18	TRBJ1-1	ASSVGGEAF
TRBV6-5	TRBJ2-7	ASSYSRGTPYEQY
TRBV5-4	TRBJ2-5	ASSLAGGQETQY